This T cell receptor (beta chain) came from a study of monozygotic twins with inflammatory bowel disease. In germline, CDR1 is LGHDT, CDR2 YNNKEL (reference sequence). The CDR3 is made up of 15 amino acids. TCRdb re-called the 5' RACE reads and shows each CDR3 protein once, DNA omitted. This specimen shows 95,000 to 110,000 distinct CDR3 sequences; the ten leading clones hold 1.9%. V usage is TRBV3-1 and J usage is TRBJ2-1; TCRdb names TRBD1, which stays unverified in the absence of DNA. The sequencing sample was made of blood. The clonotype originates from a human donor with ulcerative colitis or Crohn's disease, or a healthy co-twin of an affected twin (not recorded which). The CDR3 spells CASSLQTVPYNEQFF.